These 18 T cell receptor beta chains were all obtained from the same sample, sequenced in a study of blood T cell repertoires in COVID-19. Profiled with immunoSEQ multiplex PCR; TCRdb holds only in-frame clones, not every one. The sample gives approximately 200,000 clones, roughly four fifths of which show up once; about 11% is in the top ten. Sequencing was done on a sample of PBMCs or T cells enriched from blood (not recorded which). The receptors derive from a man between 40 and 49 years old who had recovered from COVID-19.

The chain couples TRBV5-4 to TRBJ2-1, with D perhaps matching TRBD2 (7 bases). V lost 2 bases, J lost 3 bases, and 12 bases lay in between. This CDR3 is built from 15 residues. The germline gives CDR1 SGHNT, CDR2 YYREEE (reference sequence). In DNA, the CDR3 is TGTGCCAGCAGCTTTCAAGGGGGGGGCTACAATGAGCAGTTCTTC. This translates into CASSFQGGGYNEQFF.

V is TRBV7-6 and J is TRBJ2-1, with D tentatively TRBD2 (6 bases). Trimming took off 7 bases at V and 9 bases at J, with 22 bases between the two ends. The CDR3 is 15 residues long. From germline, CDR1 is SGHVS and CDR2 FNYEAQ. CDR3 nucleotides: TGTGCCAGCACCCTTTACCGGGAGATTAGAAGTGAGCAGTTCTTC. Translation gives CASTLYREIRSEQFF.

The genes are TRBV4-3 and TRBJ2-2; the match to TRBD2 covers 10 bases. The CDR3 covers 18 residues. The V and J ends lost 0 bases and 5 bases, in that order; junction bases with no gene match: 9. Per germline, CDR1 LGHNA and CDR2 YSLEER. The CDR3 DNA is TGCGCCAGCAGCCAAGAATGGCTAGCGGGAGATCTTACCGGGGAGCTGTTTTTT. Protein: CASSQEWLAGDLTGELFF.

This chain joins TRBV18 and TRBJ1-6; D is possibly TRBD1 (5 bases). This CDR3 has 14 amino acids. Trimming cost V 3 bases and J 9 bases, with 12 bases left between them. Germline CDR1 KGHSH, CDR2 LQKENI. The CDR3 sequence is CASSPAPGGSPLHF. CDR3 DNA: TGTGCCAGCTCACCGGCCCCGGGGGGTTCACCCCTCCACTTT. Based on the CDR3 plus reference TRBV18 and TRBJ1-6, the full variable domain is NAGVMQNPRHLVRRRGQEARLRCSPMKGHSHVYWYRQLPEEGLKFMVYLQKENIIDESGMPKERFSAEFPKEGPSILRIQQVVRGDSAAYFCASSPAPGGSPLHFGNGTRLTVT.

CDR3 amino acids: CAISEGDRGLYGYTF. CDR3 bases: TGTGCCATCAGTGAGGGGGACAGGGGGCTCTATGGCTACACCTTC. The chain carries TRBV10-3 and TRBJ1-2; 12 positions match TRBD1. Germline CDR1 reads ENHRY; CDR2 reads SYGVKD. V shed 2 bases and J 4 bases; nucleotides not matched to a gene: 2. CDR3 length: 15 residues.

The chain links TRBV5-1 to TRBJ2-2, with D possibly matching TRBD1 (6 bases). Germline-derived CDR1 and CDR2 are SGHRS and YFSETQ. Between the trimmed V and J ends, which lost 7 bases and 1 base, there was a span of 17 bases. CDR3 length: 16 residues. CDR3 region: CASAPRTDLNTGELFF. The CDR3 DNA reads as TGCGCCAGCGCGCCTCGGACAGATTTGAACACCGGGGAGCTGTTTTTT.

The sample holds one count of this clone. This chain joins TRBV5-1 and TRBJ1-3, with a weak D call TRBD1 (5 bases). Germline loops: CDR1 SGHRS, CDR2 YFSETQ. Trimming left V 0 bases short and J 4 bases short, with 14 bases between. The CDR3 covers 16 residues. CDR3 loop: CASSLEWGRVGNTIYF. In nucleotides, the CDR3 is TGCGCCAGCAGCTTGGAATGGGGCAGGGTGGGAAACACCATATATTTT. The whole variable domain, filled in from reference TRBV5-1 and TRBJ1-3, reads KAGVTQTPRYLIKTRGQQVTLSCSPISGHRSVSWYQQTPGQGLQFLFEYFSETQRNKGNFPGRFSGRQFSNSRSEMNVSTLELGDSALYLCASSLEWGRVGNTIYFGEGSWLTVV.

This chain links TRBV28 with TRBJ2-1; maybe TRBD2 (7 bases). The germline V and J ends were trimmed by 10 bases and 2 bases, with 15 bases remaining between them. CDR3 length: 14 residues. Germline CDR1 reads MDHEN; CDR2 reads SYDVKM. The CDR3 nucleotides are TGTGCCACGGGGGGAGGGGGTACCTACAATGAGCAGTTCTTC. It is translated as CATGGGGTYNEQFF.

This chain joins TRBV28 and TRBJ2-7; TRBD2 matches at 8 bases. CDR3 length: 14 amino acids. Germline values: CDR1 MDHEN, CDR2 SYDVKM. V was pared by 6 bases and J by 4 bases, with 8 bases of the junction left unmatched. The CDR3: CASSRGGTVYEQYV. The DNA for the CDR3 is TGTGCCAGCAGCCGCGGGGGGACGGTTTACGAGCAGTACGTC.

The chain has TRBV11-2 and TRBJ2-1, with 8 bases lining up with TRBD2. Trimming at V came to 4 bases and at J to 8 bases, leaving 19 bases not matched to a gene. The germline V gene has CDR1 SGHAT and CDR2 FQNNGV. CDR3 length equals 18 residues. In DNA, the CDR3 is TGTGCCAGCAGCTCTAGAGGGGGTAGCGGGAAGGATGGCGATGAGCAGTTCTTC. Protein: CASSSRGGSGKDGDEQFF.

The chain combines TRBV7-2 with TRBJ1-2, with D possibly matching TRBD1 (6 bases). V was clipped by 3 bases and J by 5 bases, with 13 bases between them. CDR3 length: 14 amino acids. Per germline, CDR1 SGHTA and CDR2 FQGNSA. CDR3 nucleotides: TGTGCCAGCAGCTTTGTAGCAGGGGATTATGGCTACACCTTC. Translating gives CASSFVAGDYGYTF.

This clone appeared many times. The gene calls are TRBV7-2 and TRBJ2-7; a possible D gene is TRBD2 (5 bases). Germline CDR1 and CDR2: SGHTA and FQGNSA. V was cut by 5 bases and J by 4 bases, with 18 bases left in between. This CDR3 is 15 amino acids long. The CDR3 bases are TGTGCCAGCAGCCAACAGCCCGGGGTTCTTTACGAGCAGTACTTC. Amino acid sequence: CASSQQPGVLYEQYF.

The chain uses TRBV7-6 and TRBJ2-6, with D maybe TRBD1 (6 bases). The V and J ends lost 2 bases and 0 bases respectively, with 23 bases between them. CDR1 is SGHVS and CDR2 is FNYEAQ in the germline V gene. CDR3 size: 21 residues. CDR3 sequence: CASSLNAYRDTIHSGANVLTF. In DNA, the CDR3 is TGTGCCAGCAGCTTAAATGCCTACCGGGACACTATTCACTCTGGGGCCAACGTCCTGACTTTC.

Judged by abundance, this clone is medium-sized. CDR3 region: CATSGREVTDTQYF. The CDR3, as DNA: TGTGCCACCAGTGGGAGGGAAGTAACAGATACGCAGTATTTT. The chain joins TRBV24-1 to TRBJ2-3; perhaps TRBD2 as D (6 bases). V was clipped by 5 bases and J by 3 bases, with 11 bases between them. This CDR3 region has 14 residues. Germline-derived CDR1 and CDR2 are KGHDR and SFDVKD.

The V gene is TRBV7-2, the J gene TRBJ1-1; 8 positions match TRBD1. This CDR3 has 16 amino acids. Germline assignment: CDR1 SGHTA and CDR2 FQGNSA. With V trimmed by 1 base and J by 11 bases, 15 bases remained unmatched. CDR3 nucleotide sequence: TGTGCCAGCAGCTTAGGAGGGGACAGGATGGGGCAAGTGGCTTTCTTT. Its translation: CASSLGGDRMGQVAFF.

The J gene is TRBJ1-5, the V gene TRBV6-1, with TRBD1 matching 8 bases. V lost 2 bases and J lost 11; bases outside the gene matches: 8. From germline, CDR1 is MNHNS and CDR2 SASEGT. The CDR3 runs to 14 residues. The CDR3 DNA reads as TGTGCCAGCAGTGAAACTGGGGACAGGATGTCCCAGCATTTT. Protein product: CASSETGDRMSQHF.

The genes are TRBV7-9 and TRBJ2-2, with 9 positions matching TRBD2. Germline V lookup: CDR1 SEHNR, CDR2 FQNEAQ (reference sequence). The J segment lost 1 base and the V segment lost 3 bases, leaving 6 bases of the junction unmatched. The CDR3 runs to 17 residues. In DNA, the CDR3 is TGTGCCAGCAGCTTCACCCGCGGGAGGGTGAACACCGGGGAGCTGTTTTTT. Translation gives CASSFTRGRVNTGELFF.

CDR3 sequence (DNA): TGCGCCAGCAGCCAAGGGGGTAGCGGGAGTTATGAGACCCAGTACTTC. Protein product: CASSQGGSGSYETQYF. V usage is TRBV4-3 and J usage is TRBJ2-5; 9 nucleotides line up with TRBD2. With 1 base clipped from V and 5 bases from J, the junction kept 8 bases outside the gene matches. The CDR3 is 16 residues long. The germline V gene encodes CDR1 LGHNA and CDR2 YSLEER.